Below are 28 T cell receptor beta chains sequenced from a single sample in a study of T cells in Graves' hyperthyroidism and ophthalmopathy. There were TCR beta CDR3 regions amplified from RNA transcripts. The HTBI primer set served for first-round RT-PCR of the TCR CDR3. TCRdb re-derived calls from the multiplex PCR reads in MiXCR, one entry per CDR3 protein. The data show 600,000 to 750,000 distinct CDR3 sequences, roughly 17% seen once. The sequenced material came from blood. The receptors shown here come from a man in his fifties or sixties with Graves' hyperthyroidism.

In its sample, this clonotype was seen many times. The CDR3 DNA is TGTGCCAGCAGTTACTCAACAGGGGCCTACGAGCAGTACTTC. As protein: CASSYSTGAYEQYF. The rearrangement links TRBV6-5 to TRBJ2-7; 7 nucleotides agree with TRBD1. With V trimmed by 0 bases and J by 2 bases, 1 base remained unmatched. Looked up from germline, CDR1 is MNHEY and CDR2 is SVGAGI. The CDR3 has 14 residues.

The table lists this clonotype with a few counts. This chain connects TRBV10-3 to TRBJ1-4; no clear D. The CDR3 has 17 amino acids. Trimming took off 0 bases at V and 0 bases at J, with 11 bases between the two ends. Per germline, CDR1 ENHRY and CDR2 SYGVKD. This chain's CDR3 is CAISESTSLSTNEKLFF. The CDR3 nucleotides read TGTGCCATCAGTGAGTCGACTTCTCTGTCAACTAATGAAAAACTGTTTTTT.

This clonotype was seen at least ten times. This chain links TRBV29-1 with TRBJ1-1; perhaps TRBD1 as D (5 bases). The CDR3 runs to 14 residues. Germline lookup yields CDR1 SQVTM and CDR2 ANQGSEA. V was pared by 5 bases and J by 0 bases, with 13 bases between. CDR3 coding DNA: TGCAGCGTTTTGTGGGGCCGCGTGAACACTGAAGCTTTCTTT. Its translation is CSVLWGRVNTEAFF.

The sample holds a few counts of this clonotype. The chain employs TRBV24-1 and TRBJ2-1; D may be TRBD2 (6 bases). This CDR3 is built from 16 residues. Germline CDR1 is KGHDR and CDR2 is SFDVKD. Trimming pared 4 bases from V and 9 bases from J, leaving 21 bases between. This chain's CDR3 is CATSDPGVAEWSEQFF. The CDR3 coding sequence is TGTGCCACCAGTGACCCGGGGGTAGCGGAATGGTCTGAGCAGTTCTTC.

The V gene is TRBV4-1, the J gene TRBJ2-1; the match to TRBD2 covers 9 bases. V gave up 1 base and J gave up 0 bases; unmatched junction bases: 1. This CDR3 region has 16 residues. Germline lookup yields CDR1 MGHRA and CDR2 YSYEKL. CDR3 amino acids: CASSQGAGGSYNEQFF. The CDR3 DNA reads as TGCGCCAGCAGCCAAGGAGCGGGAGGCTCCTACAATGAGCAGTTCTTC.

This clonotype was seen a few times. The V and J genes are TRBV5-5 and TRBJ1-5; no firm D call. V lost 0 bases and J 0 bases, leaving 10 bases between the germline ends. From germline, CDR1 is SGHKS and CDR2 YYEKEE (reference sequence). The CDR3 length is 16 residues. The CDR3 sequence: CASSLEAGGSNQPQHF. The DNA of the CDR3 is TGTGCCAGCAGCTTGGAGGCAGGTGGTAGCAATCAGCCCCAGCATTTT.

A remark on this clonotype: A much larger clone sits a single nucleotide away, making a read error possible. This rearrangement joins TRBV2 to TRBJ2-1, with 9 bases fitting TRBD2. This CDR3 spans 17 amino acids. CDR1 is SNHLY, CDR2 FYNNEI, per germline. Here the CDR3 reads CAGSSTSGRPPDNEQFF. CDR3 coding DNA: TGTGCCGGCAGTTCGACTAGCGGACGCCCCCCTGACAATGAGCAGTTCTTC. Looking up the rest from reference TRBV2 and TRBJ2-1 gives the full variable domain: EPEVTQTPSHQVTQMGQEVILRCVPISNHLYFYWYRQILGQKVEFLVSFYNNEISEKSEIFDDQFSVERPDGSNFTLKIRSTKLEDSAMYFCAGSSTSGRPPDNEQFFGPGTRLTVL.

The chain joins TRBV29-1 to TRBJ2-2, with D possibly TRBD1 on 5 matching bases. CDR3 size: 15 residues. CDR1 and CDR2 (germline): SQVTM, ANQGSEA. Trimming shortened V by 1 base and J by 7 bases, and 16 bases separated the two germline ends. The CDR3 region has the DNA TGCAGCGTTGAAGTCGGAAGGGGTGGTGGCGGGGAGCTGTTTTTT. It translates to CSVEVGRGGGGELFF.

This chain connects TRBV10-3 to TRBJ2-5; 10 bases match TRBD2. Germline V gene sequence: CDR1 ENHRY, CDR2 SYGVKD. The CDR3 is 15 residues long. J was trimmed by 1 base and V by 4 bases; bases with no gene match: 3. Here the CDR3 DNA reads TGTGCCATCAGTGCTAGCGGGAGTAGCCAAGAGACCCAGTACTTC. It specifies CAISASGSSQETQYF.

The sample holds a few counts of this clonotype. The chain recombines TRBV6-2 or TRBV6-3 with TRBJ2-1, with D possibly called TRBD1 or TRBD2 (5 bases each). Between the trimmed V and J ends, which lost 4 bases and 0 bases, there was a span of 10 bases. This CDR3 comprises 15 residues. CDR1 is MNHEY, CDR2 SVGEGT, per germline. This CDR3 reads CASSFTGPSYNEQFF. CDR3 in DNA: TGTGCCAGCAGTTTTACGGGACCCTCCTACAATGAGCAGTTCTTC.

This clonotype appeared many times. V and J are TRBV6-2 or TRBV6-3 and TRBJ2-6; tentative D call: TRBD1 (5 bases). The V and J ends lost 6 bases and 1 base respectively, with 7 bases between them. Germline CDR1 reads MNHEY; CDR2 reads SVGEGT. The CDR3 loop spans 14 amino acids. In DNA form, the CDR3 reads TGTGCCAGCAGGACAGTTTCTGGGGCCAACGTCCTGACTTTC. It codes for CASRTVSGANVLTF.

This clonotype was found many times. This chain uses TRBV11-2 with TRBJ1-2; tentative D call: TRBD1 (6 bases). With 5 bases removed from V and 2 bases from J, the gap between germline ends came to 21 bases. Germline loops: CDR1 SGHAT, CDR2 FQNNGV. This CDR3 has 17 residues. The DNA for the CDR3 is TGTGCCAGCAGCCCCTTTATTCGACAGGAGACAAACTATGGCTACACCTTC. This encodes CASSPFIRQETNYGYTF.

In its sample, this clonotype was seen many times. The chain couples TRBV10-3 to TRBJ1-4; D unclear. The CDR3 is 16 residues long. V was shortened by 4 bases and J by 3 bases, with 15 bases between the two germline ends. Germline loops: CDR1 ENHRY, CDR2 SYGVKD. This chain's CDR3 is CAISGQRMAANEKLFF. The CDR3, as DNA: TGTGCCATCAGTGGCCAGAGGATGGCGGCTAATGAAAAACTGTTTTTT.

This clonotype was picked up a small number of times. The chain combines TRBV20-1 with TRBJ1-5, with 8 nucleotides matching TRBD1. Germline CDR1 DFQATT, CDR2 SNEGSKA (reference sequence). The CDR3 extends over 16 amino acids. V lost 0 bases and J lost 1; bases outside the gene matches: 5. CDR3 coding DNA: TGCAGTGCTAGAGAATTAGGGGACAGGAGCAATCAGCCCCAGCATTTT. Amino acids: CSARELGDRSNQPQHF.

The table lists this clonotype with many counts. The chain links TRBV28 to TRBJ1-2; tentative D call: TRBD1 (5 bases). Germline V lookup: CDR1 MDHEN, CDR2 SYDVKM. V was cut by 2 bases and J by 12 bases, with 10 bases left in between. The CDR3 runs 11 residues. CDR3 in DNA: TGTGCCAGCAGTTTAGGGAGGGGCCACACCTTC. Amino acid sequence: CASSLGRGHTF.

This clonotype was recorded many times. The rearrangement links TRBV7-2 to TRBJ2-7; 9 bases map to TRBD1. With 5 bases clipped from V and 5 bases from J, the junction kept 10 bases outside the gene matches. Germline CDR1 is SGHTA and CDR2 is FQGNSA. There are 15 residues in the CDR3. CDR3: CASSIRWTGVDEQYF. The CDR3 nucleotides are TGTGCCAGCAGCATACGCTGGACAGGGGTAGACGAGCAGTACTTC.

This clonotype was seen ten or more times. The chain carries TRBV7-9 and TRBJ2-7, with D perhaps TRBD1 (6 bases). This CDR3 is 13 amino acids long. Germline V lookup: CDR1 SEHNR, CDR2 FQNEAQ (reference sequence). V gave up 6 bases and J gave up 3 bases, with 12 bases separating them. CDR3 DNA sequence: TGTGCCAGCAGACGGGACACCGACTACGAGCAGTACTTC. It translates to CASRRDTDYEQYF.

The chain recombines TRBV24-1 with TRBJ2-1; 12 bases are shared with TRBD2. This CDR3 has 16 amino acids. V lost 4 bases, J lost 3 bases, and 3 bases stayed unmatched. The germline gives CDR1 KGHDR, CDR2 SFDVKD. CDR3 nucleotide sequence: TGTGCCACCAGTGACGGACTAGCGGGAATCTACAATGAGCAGTTCTTC. Translated: CATSDGLAGIYNEQFF.

For this clonotype: One base away lies a much larger clone, so this may be a sequencing read error. V and J are TRBV28 and TRBJ1-1; D is uncertain. Per the germline V gene, CDR1 is MDHEN and CDR2 is SYDVKM. The length of the CDR3 is 12 residues. For the CDR3, the DNA is TGTGCCACCACAGAAGTAAACACTGAAGCTTTATTT. This translates into CATTEVNTEALF.

The table lists this clonotype with a few counts. This chain uses TRBV15 with TRBJ2-1; D is undetermined. V lost 1 base and J 10 bases, leaving 8 bases between the germline ends. The CDR3 covers 12 residues. The germline CDR1 and CDR2 sequences are LNHNV and YYDKDF (reference sequence). The CDR3 bases are TGTGCCACCAGCAGAGGTGCGGCCGAGCAGTTCTTC. Protein product: CATSRGAAEQFF.

This clonotype showed up many times. The chain recombines TRBV11-2 with TRBJ2-5; D unresolved. The CDR3 sequence is 15 residues long. Germline-derived CDR1 and CDR2 are SGHAT and FQNNGV. Trimming shortened V by 1 base and J by 1 base, and 10 bases separated the two germline ends. CDR3 amino acids: CASSLVHNPQETQYF. The CDR3 coding sequence is TGTGCCAGCAGCTTAGTCCATAACCCCCAAGAGACCCAGTACTTC.

This clonotype was recorded many times. This chain uses TRBV20-1 with TRBJ2-3, with 10 bases that match TRBD2. Germline V CDR1 and CDR2: DFQATT, SNEGSKA (reference sequence). The CDR3 length is 15 residues. The J segment lost 2 bases and the V segment lost 5 bases, leaving 7 bases of the junction unmatched. As DNA, the CDR3 is TGCAGTGCTGAAAGGACTAGCGGACTCACAGATACGCAGTATTTT. Amino acids: CSAERTSGLTDTQYF.

The rearrangement joins TRBV20-1 to TRBJ2-2; no reliable D call. The length of the CDR3 is 13 residues. V lost 6 bases and J lost 7, with 15 bases in between. CDR1 and CDR2 from the germline V gene are DFQATT and SNEGSKA (reference sequence). CDR3 sequence reads: CSARLYLGGELFF. CDR3 nucleotides: TGCAGTGCAAGACTCTATCTGGGCGGGGAGCTGTTTTTT.

This clonotype was counted many times. The rearrangement uses TRBV27 and TRBJ2-7, with D uncertain. Trimming cost V 2 bases and J 3 bases, with 11 bases left between them. Germline-derived CDR1 and CDR2 are MNHEY and SMNVEV (reference sequence). The CDR3 covers 14 residues. The CDR3 nucleotides read TGTGCCAGCAGTTTAATAGACCAGATCTACGAGCAGTACTTC. Translated, it gives CASSLIDQIYEQYF.

This clonotype has at least ten counts. The chain combines TRBV11-2 with TRBJ2-7; 8 nucleotides line up with TRBD2. The germline V gene has CDR1 SGHAT and CDR2 FQNNGV. Losses at the gene ends were 5 bases for V and 3 bases for J; bases not matched to a gene: 9. This CDR3 has 15 residues. The CDR3 coding sequence is TGTGCCAGCAGCCGGACCGGGACTAGTCACTACGAGCAGTACTTC. Translating gives CASSRTGTSHYEQYF. Complete variable domain (other parts from reference TRBV11-2 and TRBJ2-7): EAGVAQSPRYKIIEKRQSVAFWCNPISGHATLYWYQQILGQGPKLLIQFQNNGVVDDSQLPKDRFSAERLKGVDSTLKIQPAKLEDSAVYLCASSRTGTSHYEQYFGPGTRLTVT.

The chain is built from TRBV4-2 and TRBJ2-3; 10 bases are shared with TRBD2. CDR3 length: 16 residues. CDR1 and CDR2 (germline): LGHNA, YNFKEQ. V shed 1 base, J shed 5 bases, and the junction held 6 bases outside the gene matches. The CDR3 region is CASSQAVAGGIDTQYF. CDR3 in DNA: TGTGCCAGCAGCCAAGCCGTAGCGGGAGGCATAGATACGCAGTATTTT.

This clonotype was detected a few times. The gene calls are TRBV20-1 and TRBJ2-5; no clear D. Trimming removed 4 bases from V and 5 bases from J, with 8 bases in between. The CDR3 spans 11 residues. Per the germline V gene, CDR1 is DFQATT and CDR2 is SNEGSKA (reference sequence). The chain's CDR3 is CSAKPGETQYF. CDR3 in DNA: TGCAGTGCTAAGCCTGGGGAGACCCAGTACTTC.

This clonotype was found many times. The rearrangement uses TRBV30 and TRBJ2-7; 10 nucleotides match TRBD2. The CDR3 totals 14 residues. J was trimmed by 7 bases and V by 5 bases; bases with no gene match: 11. CDR1 is GTSNPN and CDR2 is SVGIG in the germline V gene (reference sequence). The CDR3 spells CAWEKAGGLTEQYF. The CDR3 coding sequence is TGTGCCTGGGAGAAAGCGGGAGGGCTGACGGAGCAGTACTTC.